The clone carrying this T cell receptor beta chain was counted a few times. V was cut by 3 bases and J by 6 bases, with 11 bases left in between. Germline loops: CDR1 SEHNR, CDR2 FQNEAQ (reference sequence). The CDR3 spans 13 residues. Sequencing was performed with immunoSEQ multiplex PCR; in TCRdb, only in-frame clones are kept and a portion is missing. The sample yields 20,000 to 25,000 clones, about 78% seen once. These data belong to a study of PD-1 blockade in classical Hodgkin lymphoma. All patients relapsed after autologous stem cell transplantation, and brentuximab vedotin exposure varied. This chain links TRBV7-9 with TRBJ1-1; D uncertain. The TCR sequence derives from a human donor with classical Hodgkin lymphoma. Sequenced here: peripheral blood mononuclear cells (PBMCs), sampled before the second cycle of nivolumab. The CDR3: CASSFDVGAEAFF. The CDR3 DNA reads as TGTGCCAGCAGCTTTGATGTTGGGGCTGAAGCTTTCTTT.